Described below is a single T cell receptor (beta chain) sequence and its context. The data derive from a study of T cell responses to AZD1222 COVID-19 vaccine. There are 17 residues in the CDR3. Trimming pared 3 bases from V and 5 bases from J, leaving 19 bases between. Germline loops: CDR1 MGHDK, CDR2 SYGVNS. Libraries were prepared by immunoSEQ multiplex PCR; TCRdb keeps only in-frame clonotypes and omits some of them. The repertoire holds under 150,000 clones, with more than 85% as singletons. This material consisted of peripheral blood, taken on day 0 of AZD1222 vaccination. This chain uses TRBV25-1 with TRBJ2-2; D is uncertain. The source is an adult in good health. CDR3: CASSDFSAGAVTGELFF. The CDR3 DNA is TGTGCCAGCAGTGATTTCTCCGCAGGAGCAGTGACCGGGGAGCTGTTTTTT.